The 18 T cell receptor beta chains below all came from one sample that was sequenced in a study of T cells in Graves' hyperthyroidism and ophthalmopathy. RNA transcripts yielded amplified TCR beta CDR3 regions. During a first-round RT-PCR of the TCR CDR3, the HTBI primer set was used. TCRdb called the multiplex PCR reads again in MiXCR, with one record for every CDR3 protein. The table has around 520,000 distinct CDR3 sequences, 11% to 15% seen once. Source material: blood. Receptor source: a woman aged 40 to 49 with Graves' hyperthyroidism.

This clonotype was counted between two and nine times. This chain connects TRBV9 to TRBJ1-3; TRBD1 matches at 7 bases. The CDR3 length is 15 residues. CDR1 is SGDLS, CDR2 YYNGEE, per germline. V lost 4 bases to trimming and J lost 3 bases; unmatched junction nucleotides: 7. This CDR3 is CASSLSTGVGNTIYF. As DNA, the CDR3 is TGTGCCAGCAGCTTAAGCACAGGGGTTGGAAACACCATATATTTT.

This clonotype was seen only a few times. The chain has TRBV15 and TRBJ2-2; the D gene is possibly TRBD1 (6 bases). Germline V lookup: CDR1 LNHNV, CDR2 YYDKDF (reference sequence). V was trimmed by 2 bases and J by 8 bases, leaving 15 bases between them. The CDR3 covers 15 residues. CDR3 sequence (DNA): TGTGCCACCAGCAGAATAAGACAGGTTGGGGGGGAGCTGTTTTTT. It encodes CATSRIRQVGGELFF. Supplemented by reference TRBV15 and TRBJ2-2, the full variable domain reads DAMVIQNPRYQVTQFGKPVTLSCSQTLNHNVMYWYQQKSSQAPKLLFHYYDKDFNNEADTPDNFQSRRPNTSFCFLDIRSPGLGDTAMYLCATSRIRQVGGELFFGEGSRLTVL.

This clonotype appeared a few times. The chain uses TRBV7-9 and TRBJ2-1; no reliable D call. The length of the CDR3 is 16 residues. Looked up from germline, CDR1 is SEHNR and CDR2 is FQNEAQ (reference sequence). V lost 4 bases and J lost 4, with 17 bases in between. This chain's CDR3 is CASSSPQDLPYNEQFF. The CDR3 DNA reads TGTGCCAGCAGCTCACCCCAGGATTTACCATACAATGAGCAGTTCTTC.

This chain joins TRBV7-6 and TRBJ2-1; TRBD2 agrees at 10 bases. Germline V gene lookup returns CDR1 SGHVS and CDR2 FNYEAQ. J gave up 7 bases and V 5 bases, and 17 bases lay outside the gene matches. The CDR3 is made up of 18 amino acids. CDR3 nucleotide sequence: TGTGCCAGCAGCCAACTCGGACTAGCGGAATTTCTGGGGAATGAGCAGTTCTTC. Translated, it gives CASSQLGLAEFLGNEQFF.

In its sample, this clonotype was seen a few times. The chain combines TRBV7-8 with TRBJ2-1; D is undetermined. Germline V gives CDR1 SGHVS, CDR2 FQNEAQ. V was pared by 1 base and J by 9 bases, with 7 bases between. This CDR3 spans 12 amino acids. CDR3 protein: CASSLGRIEQFF. DNA of the CDR3: TGTGCCAGCAGCTTAGGTAGGATTGAGCAGTTCTTC.

This clonotype was recorded many times. The V gene is TRBV7-9, the J gene TRBJ2-2; 10 bases fit TRBD2. With 2 bases clipped from V and 4 bases from J, the junction kept 10 bases outside the gene matches. Germline V gene sequence: CDR1 SEHNR, CDR2 FQNEAQ (reference sequence). The CDR3 is made up of 18 amino acids. CDR3 nucleotides: TGTGCCAGCAGCTTACGTGCTAGCGGGAGCCGGGGCACCGGGGAGCTGTTTTTT. Translating gives CASSLRASGSRGTGELFF.

A remark on this clonotype: A much larger clone lies one base from this, so it may be a read error. This chain connects TRBV6-9 to TRBJ1-4; D is possibly TRBD1 (5 bases). The V end lost 3 bases, the J end lost 8 bases, and 16 bases lay between the germline ends. CDR3 size: 15 residues. CDR1 is MNHGY, CDR2 SVAAGI, per germline. The CDR3, as DNA: TGTGCCAGCAGTTACTTAGCAGGGAAAGGAGAAAAACTGTTTTTT. Amino acid sequence: CASSYLAGKGEKLFF.

This clonotype was observed many times. This CDR3 is CATSVGRGLTDTQYF. CDR3 DNA: TGTGCCACCAGTGTGGGCAGGGGGCTCACAGATACGCAGTATTTT. The chain employs TRBV24-1 and TRBJ2-3; TRBD1 matches at 8 bases. This CDR3 region has 15 residues. V shed 5 bases and J 2 bases; nucleotides not matched to a gene: 5. Germline CDR1 reads KGHDR; CDR2 reads SFDVKD.

At least ten counts were recorded for this clonotype. The genes are TRBV20-1 and TRBJ2-7; TRBD2 matches at 8 bases. The CDR3 has 14 residues. V lost 3 bases, J lost 5 bases, and 9 bases stayed unmatched. Germline-derived CDR1 and CDR2 are DFQATT and SNEGSKA (reference sequence). In nucleotides, the CDR3 is TGCAGTGCTAGCCCATGGACTAGCTTCAACGAGCAGTACTTC. Its translation: CSASPWTSFNEQYF.

This sequence joins TRBV9 and TRBJ2-3; D could derive from TRBD1 or TRBD2 (7 bases each). Looked up from germline, CDR1 is SGDLS and CDR2 is YYNGEE. V was trimmed by 1 base and J by 4 bases, leaving 16 bases between them. The CDR3 sequence is 16 residues long. CDR3: CASSVRGGGGSDTQYF. The CDR3 bases are TGTGCCAGCAGCGTACGAGGGGGAGGGGGCTCAGATACGCAGTATTTT. Full variable domain (rest looked up from reference TRBV9 and TRBJ2-3): DSGVTQTPKHLITATGQRVTLRCSPRSGDLSVYWYQQSLDQGLQFLIQYYNGEERAKGNILERFSAQQFPDLHSELNLSSLELGDSALYFCASSVRGGGGSDTQYFGPGTRLTVL.

This clonotype was seen at least ten times. This chain links TRBV5-6 with TRBJ2-7, with D unclear. This CDR3 is 11 amino acids long. The V gene's germline CDR1 is SGHDT and CDR2 YYEEEE. Deletions cut 1 base from V and 6 bases from J, with 5 bases between. Here the CDR3 reads CASSLMTEQYF. CDR3 nucleotide sequence: TGTGCCAGCAGCTTGATGACCGAGCAGTACTTC.

This clonotype came up many times. The rearrangement uses TRBV5-1 and TRBJ1-1; the D gene is possibly TRBD1 (6 bases). Germline CDR1 SGHRS, CDR2 YFSETQ. Trimming removed 7 bases from V and 3 bases from J, with 16 bases in between. The CDR3 spans 14 residues. The CDR3 bases are TGCGCCAGCGAAGCAGGAGGGGGGTACACTGAAGCTTTCTTT. Amino acid sequence: CASEAGGGYTEAFF.

The genes are TRBV6-2 or TRBV6-3 and TRBJ2-4; D perhaps matches TRBD1 (6 bases). V shed 2 bases and J shed 1 base, with 15 bases lying between them. The CDR3 consists of 17 residues. Germline V lookup: CDR1 MNHEY, CDR2 SVGEGT. The DNA for the CDR3 is TGTGCCAGCAGTTACCCTCTGGCCCAGGGGGCCAAAAACATTCAGTACTTC. As protein: CASSYPLAQGAKNIQYF.

This clonotype was picked up many times. The CDR3 loop reads CSASEVAGELFF. The CDR3 nucleotides are TGCAGTGCTAGTGAGGTGGCCGGGGAGCTGTTTTTT. V gene TRBV20-1 combines with J gene TRBJ2-2; D remains unclear. CDR1 DFQATT and CDR2 SNEGSKA come from the germline V gene (reference sequence). With 3 bases removed from V and 6 bases from J, the gap between germline ends came to 8 bases. The CDR3 totals 12 residues.

The chain has TRBV11-2 and TRBJ2-5, with 14 bases fitting TRBD2. The CDR3 is made up of 15 amino acids. Germline CDR1 SGHAT, CDR2 FQNNGV. J gave up 10 bases and V 4 bases, and 8 bases lay outside the gene matches. CDR3 DNA: TGTGCCAGCAGCTCGCCGGGACTAGCGGGAGTCTTCCAGTACTTC. Its translation is CASSSPGLAGVFQYF.

The gene calls are TRBV20-1 and TRBJ2-1; 8 bases fit TRBD2. There are 16 residues in the CDR3. V lost 3 bases and J lost 0; bases outside the gene matches: 7. The germline CDR1 and CDR2 sequences are DFQATT and SNEGSKA (reference sequence). The CDR3 coding sequence is TGCAGTGCTAGTTCTCCCGGGAGGGCCTCCTACAATGAGCAGTTCTTC. Translation: CSASSPGRASYNEQFF.

The chain carries TRBV19 and TRBJ2-4; no reliable D call. V dropped 1 base and J dropped 2 bases, with 3 bases sitting between them. Germline loops: CDR1 LNHDA, CDR2 SQIVND (reference sequence). The CDR3 length is 13 residues. As DNA, the CDR3 is TGTGCCAGTAGTATAGGGCCCAAAAACATTCAGTACTTC. The encoded protein is CASSIGPKNIQYF.

This clonotype has at least ten counts. V gene TRBV18 combines with J gene TRBJ2-1; D possibly corresponds to TRBD1 (6 bases). V was shortened by 4 bases and J by 4 bases, with 17 bases between the two germline ends. Germline V gene data show CDR1 as KGHSH and CDR2 as LQKENI. The CDR3 extends over 16 amino acids. The CDR3: CASSQNIRGQYNEQFF. The CDR3 bases are TGTGCCAGCTCACAAAACATACGCGGACAGTACAATGAGCAGTTCTTC.